This T cell receptor beta chain comes out of a study of blood T cell repertoires in COVID-19. In the study overall: Sample material is recorded as cDNA or gDNA derived from T cells, B-cell-depleted T cells, or PBMCs.

The V gene's germline CDR1 is SQVTM and CDR2 ANQGSEA. The length of the CDR3 is 13 residues. V gave up 4 bases and J gave up 4 bases, with 11 bases separating them. The data were produced by immunoSEQ multiplex PCR, yet TCRdb's version contains in-frame clones alone and is incomplete. The table lists some 150,000 clones, 89% of them singletons. This clonotype originated in a human donor in a cohort sampled during active COVID-19. V and J are TRBV29-1 and TRBJ1-5; D possibly corresponds to TRBD1 (5 bases). The sequencing sample was made of peripheral blood. The CDR3: CSVVGQGNQPQHF. Written as DNA, the CDR3 is TGCAGCGTTGTAGGGCAGGGAAATCAGCCCCAGCATTTT.